This T cell receptor beta chain was retrieved from a study of blood T cell repertoires in COVID-19. Study in general: The origin of the acute and convalescent COVID-19 samples was the United States, Italy and Spain. T cells, B-cell-depleted T cells, or PBMCs provided the cDNA or gDNA that served as material.

In the authors' workflow: Scientists estimated how many nucleated cells there were by amplifying reference gene primers. Profiled with immunoSEQ multiplex PCR; TCRdb holds only in-frame clones, not every one. V and J calls and clone size follow that table, whereas D and trimming were derived from the DNA. Among 150,000 to 160,000 clones listed, over 60% were seen once. Between the trimmed V and J ends, which lost 8 bases and 0 bases, there was a span of 13 bases. The CDR3 sequence is 15 residues long. The V gene's germline CDR1 is MNHNY and CDR2 SVGAGI (reference sequence). Sequencing used peripheral blood. This TCR derives from an older man with acute or convalescent COVID-19. The gene calls are TRBV6-6 and TRBJ2-2, with D perhaps matching TRBD2 (5 bases). CDR3 region: CASRRSGANTGELFF. The CDR3 DNA follows: TGTGCCAGCCGGAGGTCTGGGGCGAACACCGGGGAGCTGTTTTTT.